One sample yielded the 27 T cell receptor beta chains listed below, sequenced in a study of T cell changes during pregnancy in multiple sclerosis. Data came from immunoSEQ multiplex PCR; TCRdb stores just in-frame clones and leaves some out. The sample yields about 80,000 clones, approximately 95% seen once. The input for sequencing was peripheral blood, taken in the second trimester of pregnancy. These receptors were obtained from a female donor in good health, enrolled as a control in a pregnancy study.

The chain uses TRBV9 and TRBJ2-5, with TRBD1 matching over 7 bases. The germline CDR1 and CDR2 sequences are SGDLS and YYNGEE. J lost 2 bases, V lost 2 bases, and 6 bases had no gene match. The CDR3 has 15 amino acids. CDR3 protein: CASSVLGTVQETQYF. CDR3 coding DNA: TGTGCCAGCAGCGTTCTCGGGACAGTACAAGAGACCCAGTACTTC.

This rearrangement joins TRBV28 to TRBJ2-4; 9 nucleotides agree with TRBD1. The V gene end was trimmed by 2 bases and the J gene end by 3 bases; junction bases not matched to a gene: 8. This CDR3 has 17 amino acids. Germline-derived CDR1 and CDR2 are MDHEN and SYDVKM. The CDR3 is CASSLVYAGQGKNIQYF. CDR3 DNA sequence: TGTGCCAGCAGTTTAGTATATGCGGGACAGGGCAAAAACATTCAGTACTTC.

The chain couples TRBV19 to TRBJ2-3, with D possibly TRBD1 on 5 matching bases. CDR3 length: 15 amino acids. V gave up 5 bases and J gave up 1 base, with 13 bases separating them. Per germline, CDR1 LNHDA and CDR2 SQIVND (reference sequence). The CDR3 region is CASSGWGAGTDTQYF. The CDR3 DNA follows: TGTGCCAGTAGTGGCTGGGGCGCGGGCACAGATACGCAGTATTTT.

The chain has TRBV6-5 and TRBJ2-7; TRBD2 might be the D (6 bases). V was cut by 0 bases and J by 1 base, with 7 bases left in between. Germline CDR1 MNHEY, CDR2 SVGAGI. This CDR3 region has 14 residues. The CDR3 region is CASSYSRGSYEQYF. DNA of the CDR3: TGTGCCAGCAGTTACTCGCGGGGATCCTACGAGCAGTACTTC.

The chain recombines TRBV19 with TRBJ2-7, with 9 bases that match TRBD2. The V gene end was trimmed by 5 bases and the J gene end by 6 bases; junction bases not matched to a gene: 5. CDR1 LNHDA and CDR2 SQIVND come from the germline V gene (reference sequence). The CDR3 is 13 residues long. The CDR3, as DNA: TGTGCCAGTAGTTTTAGCGGGAGAGGCGAGCAGTACTTC. It is translated as CASSFSGRGEQYF.

The chain combines TRBV9 with TRBJ2-3, with D uncertain. In germline, CDR1 is SGDLS, CDR2 YYNGEE. There are 13 residues in the CDR3. Trimming shortened V by 0 bases and J by 7 bases, and 9 bases separated the two germline ends. The CDR3 DNA is TGTGCCAGCAGCGTAGACAGCCCTAATACGCAGTATTTT. Translation: CASSVDSPNTQYF.

V gene TRBV28 combines with J gene TRBJ2-7, with 8 bases fitting TRBD2. The CDR3 runs 15 residues. Trimming removed 5 bases from V and 2 bases from J; junction bases left unmatched: 8. CDR1 is MDHEN and CDR2 is SYDVKM in the germline V gene. CDR3 protein: CASSPTPGRAYEQYF. The CDR3 DNA sequence: TGTGCCAGCAGTCCGACCCCCGGGAGGGCCTACGAGCAGTACTTC.

Only one count was recorded for this clone. The gene calls are TRBV11-1 and TRBJ2-4; 7 bases are shared with TRBD1. Germline-derived CDR1 and CDR2 are SGHAT and FQDESV (reference sequence). V gave up 5 bases and J gave up 11 bases; unmatched junction bases: 9. The CDR3 has 13 amino acids. The CDR3 nucleotides are TGTGCCAGCAGCGCAGGGGACAGATTCCTTCAGTACTTC. Its protein product is CASSAGDRFLQYF. Together with reference TRBV11-1 and TRBJ2-4, the CDR3 gives the full variable domain: EAEVAQSPRYKITEKSQAVAFWCDPISGHATLYWYRQILGQGPELLVQFQDESVVDDSQLPKDRFSAERLKGVDSTLKIQPAELGDSAMYLCASSAGDRFLQYFGAGTRLSVL.

The chain recombines TRBV5-6 with TRBJ2-7, with TRBD1 matching 9 bases. The CDR3 sequence is 15 residues long. CDR1 SGHDT and CDR2 YYEEEE come from the germline V gene. V was pared by 4 bases and J by 2 bases, with 7 bases of the junction left unmatched. The CDR3: CASSVDRGFPYEQYF. CDR3 in DNA: TGTGCCAGCAGCGTCGACAGGGGGTTCCCCTACGAGCAGTACTTC.

J is TRBJ2-1 and V is TRBV7-9; D perhaps matches TRBD2 (6 bases). The CDR3 extends over 16 amino acids. Deletions cut 5 bases from V and 2 bases from J, with 16 bases between. Germline CDR1 reads SEHNR; CDR2 reads FQNEAQ (reference sequence). In DNA form, the CDR3 reads TGTGCCAGCAGCCCGCCTACGGGACTCCCCTACAATGAGCAGTTCTTC. Protein product: CASSPPTGLPYNEQFF.

The V call is TRBV28, the J call TRBJ1-5; no definite D call. Germline lookup yields CDR1 MDHEN and CDR2 SYDVKM. The V end was cut by 6 bases, the J end by 2 bases, with 14 bases between. This CDR3 has 15 residues. DNA of the CDR3: TGTGCCAGCAGCTCTGCAGGATTCGGCAATCAGCCCCAGCATTTT. Translation: CASSSAGFGNQPQHF.

This chain uses TRBV6-5 with TRBJ2-2; 14 nucleotides match TRBD2. The V gene's germline CDR1 is MNHEY and CDR2 SVGAGI. The V and J ends lost 11 bases and 6 bases, in that order; junction bases with no gene match: 8. The CDR3 loop spans 15 amino acids. In DNA, the CDR3 is TGTGCCTGCTGCCCGGGACTAGCGGGAGCCGGGGAGCTGTTTTTT. Amino acids: CACCPGLAGAGELFF.

V gene TRBV2 combines with J gene TRBJ1-2; 9 bases are a match to TRBD1. After removal of 6 bases from V and 4 bases from J, the junction contained 6 bases not matched to a gene. This CDR3 is built from 14 residues. The germline gives CDR1 SNHLY, CDR2 FYNNEI. The CDR3 DNA reads TGTGCCAGCAGGGGGACAGGGTTTAGCTATGGCTACACCTTC. It encodes CASRGTGFSYGYTF.

This clone was seen just once. The chain uses TRBV5-1 and TRBJ1-1; TRBD1 matches at 7 bases. This CDR3 is built from 17 residues. Germline-derived CDR1 and CDR2 are SGHRS and YFSETQ. V dropped 2 bases and J dropped 0; count of bases not matched to a gene: 10. Here the CDR3 DNA reads TGCGCCAGCAGCTTAAACCCAGGGGGGTCCATGAACACTGAAGCTTTCTTT. Its protein is CASSLNPGGSMNTEAFF.

The V gene is TRBV18, the J gene TRBJ2-1; possibly TRBD2 for D (5 bases). V lost 5 bases and J 3 bases, leaving 17 bases between the germline ends. From germline, CDR1 is KGHSH and CDR2 LQKENI. CDR3 length: 16 amino acids. CDR3 sequence reads: CASSIFGVRYYNEQFF. In DNA, the CDR3 is TGTGCCAGCTCAATTTTCGGGGTGCGGTACTACAATGAGCAGTTCTTC.

The rearrangement links TRBV5-4 to TRBJ2-1; the D gene is possibly TRBD2 (6 bases). Germline CDR1 and CDR2: SGHNT and YYREEE (reference sequence). The germline V and J ends were trimmed by 0 bases and 8 bases, with 9 bases remaining between them. The CDR3 sequence is 13 residues long. The CDR3 region is CASSLVASDEQFF. Here the CDR3 DNA reads TGTGCCAGCAGCTTGGTTGCTAGCGATGAGCAGTTCTTC.

The V and J genes are TRBV5-1 and TRBJ1-2, with TRBD1 identical over 7 bases. Per germline, CDR1 SGHRS and CDR2 YFSETQ. V lost 1 base to trimming and J lost 4 bases; unmatched junction nucleotides: 7. The CDR3 runs to 15 residues. The CDR3 loop reads CASSLTGQRSYGYTF. The CDR3 region has the DNA TGCGCCAGCAGCTTGACGGGACAGAGATCCTATGGCTACACCTTC.

V is TRBV5-5 and J is TRBJ1-1; TRBD1 agrees at 10 bases. V trimming: 3 bases; J trimming: 6 bases; junction bases outside the gene matches: 2. The germline gives CDR1 SGHKS, CDR2 YYEKEE (reference sequence). The CDR3 consists of 13 residues. In DNA, the CDR3 is TGTGCCAGCAGCTCCGGACAGGGGGCTGAAGCTTTCTTT. The encoded protein is CASSSGQGAEAFF.

This chain links TRBV5-1 with TRBJ2-7; 14 bases match TRBD2. Germline values: CDR1 SGHRS, CDR2 YFSETQ. J was trimmed by 6 bases and V by 4 bases; bases with no gene match: 9. The CDR3 runs 16 residues. The CDR3 sequence: CASSLQGLAGASEQYF. CDR3 bases: TGCGCCAGCAGCCTACAGGGACTAGCGGGAGCCTCCGAGCAGTACTTC.

The V gene is TRBV4-1, the J gene TRBJ2-5; TRBD2 agrees at 14 bases. Germline CDR1 reads MGHRA; CDR2 reads YSYEKL. The CDR3 is 15 amino acids. V lost 4 bases and J lost 10; bases outside the gene matches: 8. CDR3 sequence: CASSLGTSGSRVQYF. The CDR3 nucleotides are TGCGCCAGCAGCCTCGGGACTAGCGGGAGCCGCGTCCAGTACTTC.

The V gene is TRBV6-6, the J gene TRBJ1-4; no reliable D call. From germline, CDR1 is MNHNY and CDR2 SVGAGI (reference sequence). The CDR3 loop spans 14 amino acids. V shed 6 bases and J shed 4 bases, with 12 bases lying between them. The CDR3 region is CASRTTGGNEKLFF. In nucleotides, the CDR3 is TGTGCCAGCAGAACTACCGGAGGTAATGAAAAACTGTTTTTT.

CDR3 coding DNA: TGTGCCTGGAGGAAGCCGGGACAGGGTTCGGAAGAGACCCAGTACTTC. It is translated as CAWRKPGQGSEETQYF. This chain links TRBV30 with TRBJ2-5; 9 nucleotides agree with TRBD1. Looked up from germline, CDR1 is GTSNPN and CDR2 is SVGIG (reference sequence). V lost 3 bases to trimming and J lost 3 bases; unmatched junction nucleotides: 11. The length of the CDR3 is 16 residues.

This clone showed up just once. The chain carries TRBV6-5 and TRBJ1-5; 12 bases line up with TRBD1. The CDR3 loop spans 14 amino acids. Germline-derived CDR1 and CDR2 are MNHEY and SVGAGI. V trimming: 6 bases; J trimming: 7 bases; junction bases outside the gene matches: 4. The CDR3 loop reads CASSLGQGAQPQHF. DNA of the CDR3: TGTGCCAGCAGCCTGGGACAGGGGGCCCAGCCCCAGCATTTT.

The J gene is TRBJ1-1, the V gene TRBV11-2; TRBD1 is a possible D gene (6 bases). This CDR3 is built from 13 residues. The germline V gene encodes CDR1 SGHAT and CDR2 FQNNGV. With 2 bases removed from V and 5 bases from J, the gap between germline ends came to 9 bases. The CDR3, as DNA: TGTGCCAGCAGCTTATCAGGGGAGACTGAAGCTTTCTTT. It translates to CASSLSGETEAFF.

This chain uses TRBV27 with TRBJ2-5; 7 bases are shared with TRBD1. The CDR3 loop spans 14 amino acids. CDR1 and CDR2 (germline): MNHEY, SMNVEV (reference sequence). V lost 3 bases and J lost 3; bases outside the gene matches: 4. The CDR3, as DNA: TGTGCCAGCAGTTTCGGTGGACAGGAAGAGACCCAGTACTTC. Protein sequence: CASSFGGQEETQYF.

This clone was seen only once. The chain joins TRBV27 to TRBJ2-3, with 9 bases lining up with TRBD1. Unmatched junction bases numbered 8, after V lost 6 bases and J lost 1 base. This CDR3 has 16 residues. CDR1 is MNHEY, CDR2 SMNVEV, per germline (reference sequence). CDR3 amino acids: CASRPWGQGGTDTQYF. The CDR3 coding sequence is TGTGCCAGCAGGCCATGGGGACAGGGAGGCACAGATACGCAGTATTTT.

In its sample, this clone was seen once. The chain couples TRBV19 to TRBJ1-5; 8 positions agree with TRBD1. Trimming removed 7 bases from V and 5 bases from J; junction bases left unmatched: 7. Looked up from germline, CDR1 is LNHDA and CDR2 is SQIVND (reference sequence). CDR3 length equals 14 residues. Written as DNA, the CDR3 is TGTGCCAGTATCCTCCGCAGGGGGCATCAGCCCCAGCATTTT. Amino acid sequence: CASILRRGHQPQHF. Supplemented by reference TRBV19 and TRBJ1-5, the full variable domain reads DGGITQSPKYLFRKEGQNVTLSCEQNLNHDAMYWYRQDPGQGLRLIYYSQIVNDFQKGDIAEGYSVSREKKESFPLTVTSAQKNPTAFYLCASILRRGHQPQHFGDGTRLSIL.